This T cell receptor beta chain was sequenced in a study of blood T cell repertoires in COVID-19. Study in general: In each case, the material was cDNA or gDNA derived from T cells, B-cell-depleted T cells, or PBMCs.

Profiling relied on immunoSEQ multiplex PCR, and the TCRdb table lists in-frame clones only, not all of them. Here the sample spans over 600,000 clones, 70% to 90% being singletons. Germline V gene sequence: CDR1 SGDLS, CDR2 YYNGEE. The CDR3 has 18 residues. The V gene lost 2 bases and the J gene lost 2 bases, with 19 bases spanning the gap. This chain connects TRBV9 to TRBJ2-2, with D maybe TRBD1 (5 bases). This TCR derives from a woman aged 18-30 years with acute or convalescent COVID-19. Specimen: peripheral blood. The CDR3, as DNA: TGTGCCAGCAGCGTTCCTAGTTCGGGCAGGGATAACACCGGGGAGCTGTTTTTT. It specifies CASSVPSSGRDNTGELFF.